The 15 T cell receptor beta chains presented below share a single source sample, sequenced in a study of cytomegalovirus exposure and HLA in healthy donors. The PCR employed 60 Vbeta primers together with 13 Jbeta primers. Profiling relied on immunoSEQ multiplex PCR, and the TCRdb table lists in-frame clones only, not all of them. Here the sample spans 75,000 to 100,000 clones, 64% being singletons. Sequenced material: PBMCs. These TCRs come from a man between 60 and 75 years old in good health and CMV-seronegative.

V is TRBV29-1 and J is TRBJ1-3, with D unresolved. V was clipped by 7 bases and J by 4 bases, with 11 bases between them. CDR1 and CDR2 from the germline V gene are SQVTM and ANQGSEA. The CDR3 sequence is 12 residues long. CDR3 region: CSGTTVGNTIYF. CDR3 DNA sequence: TGCAGCGGCACCACAGTAGGAAACACCATATATTTT. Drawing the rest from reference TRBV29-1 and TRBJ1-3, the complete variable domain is SAVISQKPSRDICQRGTSLTIQCQVDSQVTMMFWYRQQPGQSLTLIATANQGSEATYESGFVIDKFPISRPNLTFSTLTVSNMSPEDSSIYLCSGTTVGNTIYFGEGSWLTVV.

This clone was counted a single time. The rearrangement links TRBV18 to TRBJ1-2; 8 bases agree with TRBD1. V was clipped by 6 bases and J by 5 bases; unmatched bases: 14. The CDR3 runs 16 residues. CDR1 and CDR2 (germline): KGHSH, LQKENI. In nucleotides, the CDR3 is TGTGCCAGCTCGCCGGGACAGGCAAACTTACCATATGGCTACACCTTC. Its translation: CASSPGQANLPYGYTF.

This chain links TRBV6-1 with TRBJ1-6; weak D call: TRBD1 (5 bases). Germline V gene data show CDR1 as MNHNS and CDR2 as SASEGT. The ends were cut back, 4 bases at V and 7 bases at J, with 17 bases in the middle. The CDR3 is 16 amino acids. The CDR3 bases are TGTGCCAGCAGTGCAGACCTCGAGGGGAGGAATTCACCCCTCCACTTT. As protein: CASSADLEGRNSPLHF.

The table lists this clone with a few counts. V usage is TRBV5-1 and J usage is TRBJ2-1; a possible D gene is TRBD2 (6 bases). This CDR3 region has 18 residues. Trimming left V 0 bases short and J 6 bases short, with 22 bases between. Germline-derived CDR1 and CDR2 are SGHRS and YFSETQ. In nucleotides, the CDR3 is TGCGCCAGCAGCTTGGGTAACCTACTAGCAAAGACTAGCAATGAGCAGTTCTTC. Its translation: CASSLGNLLAKTSNEQFF.

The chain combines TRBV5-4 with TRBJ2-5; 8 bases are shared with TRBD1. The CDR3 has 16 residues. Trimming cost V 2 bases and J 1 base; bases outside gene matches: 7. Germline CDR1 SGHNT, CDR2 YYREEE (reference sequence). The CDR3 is CASSLWGRGPQETQYF. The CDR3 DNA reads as TGTGCCAGCAGCTTATGGGGCAGGGGGCCCCAAGAGACCCAGTACTTC.

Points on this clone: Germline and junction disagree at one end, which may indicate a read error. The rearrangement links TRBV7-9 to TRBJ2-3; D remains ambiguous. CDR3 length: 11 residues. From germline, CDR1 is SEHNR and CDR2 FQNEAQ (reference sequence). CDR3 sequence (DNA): TGTTCCAGCAGCTCAGGTGATACGCAGTATTTT. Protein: CSSSSGDTQYF.

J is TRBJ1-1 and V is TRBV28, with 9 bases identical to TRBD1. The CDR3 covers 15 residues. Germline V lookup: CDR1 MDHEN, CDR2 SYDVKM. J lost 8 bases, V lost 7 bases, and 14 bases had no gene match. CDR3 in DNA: TGTGCCAGCACCCTTCTAACTGGGACAGGGAAAGAAGCTTTCTTT. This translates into CASTLLTGTGKEAFF.

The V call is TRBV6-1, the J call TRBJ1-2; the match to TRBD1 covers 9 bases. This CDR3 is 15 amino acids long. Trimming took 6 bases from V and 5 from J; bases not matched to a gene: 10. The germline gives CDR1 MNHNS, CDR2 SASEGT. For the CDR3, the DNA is TGTGCCAGCAGGGGGGGGGACAGGGTGGATTATGGCTACACCTTC. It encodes CASRGGDRVDYGYTF.

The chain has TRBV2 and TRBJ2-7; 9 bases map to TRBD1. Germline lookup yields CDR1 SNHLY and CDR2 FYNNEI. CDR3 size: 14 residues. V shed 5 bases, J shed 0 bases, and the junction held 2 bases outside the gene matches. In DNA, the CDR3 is TGTGCCAGCAGTCCGGGACAGGGCTCCTACGAGCAGTACTTC. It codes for CASSPGQGSYEQYF. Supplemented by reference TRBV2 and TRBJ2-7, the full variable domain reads EPEVTQTPSHQVTQMGQEVILRCVPISNHLYFYWYRQILGQKVEFLVSFYNNEISEKSEIFDDQFSVERPDGSNFTLKIRSTKLEDSAMYFCASSPGQGSYEQYFGPGTRLTVT.

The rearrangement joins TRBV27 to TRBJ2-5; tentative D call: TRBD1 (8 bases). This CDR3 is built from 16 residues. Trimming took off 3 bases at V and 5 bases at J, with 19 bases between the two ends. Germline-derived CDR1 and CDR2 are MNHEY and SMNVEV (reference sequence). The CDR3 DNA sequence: TGTGCCAGCAGTTTTTACAGGGGGGAGGGTGGTGAGACCCAGTACTTC. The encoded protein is CASSFYRGEGGETQYF.

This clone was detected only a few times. The DNA of the CDR3 is TGTGCCAGCAGTCAGGGGGCGGCTCAGCCCCAGCATTTT. Translated: CASSQGAAQPQHF. The V and J genes are TRBV2 and TRBJ1-5, with TRBD1 identical over 8 bases. Germline CDR1 reads SNHLY; CDR2 reads FYNNEI. The CDR3 is 13 amino acids. V shed 5 bases and J 6 bases; nucleotides not matched to a gene: 3.

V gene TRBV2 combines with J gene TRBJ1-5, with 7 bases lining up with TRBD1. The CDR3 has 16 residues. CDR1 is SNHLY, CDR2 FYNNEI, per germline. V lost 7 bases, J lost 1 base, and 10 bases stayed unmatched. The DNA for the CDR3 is TGTGCCAGCAAACGCCCGGGACAGATCAGCAATCAGCCCCAGCATTTT. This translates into CASKRPGQISNQPQHF.

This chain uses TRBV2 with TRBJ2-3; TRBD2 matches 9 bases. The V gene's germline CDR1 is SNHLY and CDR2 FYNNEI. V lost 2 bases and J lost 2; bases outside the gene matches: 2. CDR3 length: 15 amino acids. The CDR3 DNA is TGTGCCAGCAGTGAACAGCGGGGGGACACAGATACGCAGTATTTT. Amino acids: CASSEQRGDTDTQYF.

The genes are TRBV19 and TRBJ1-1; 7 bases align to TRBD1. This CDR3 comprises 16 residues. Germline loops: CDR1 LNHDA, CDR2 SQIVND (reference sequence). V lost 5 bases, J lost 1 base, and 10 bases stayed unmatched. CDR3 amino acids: CASSHERSGGNTEAFF. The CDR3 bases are TGTGCCAGTAGTCACGAGAGGTCAGGGGGGAACACTGAAGCTTTCTTT. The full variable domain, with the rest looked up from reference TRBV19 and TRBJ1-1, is DGGITQSPKYLFRKEGQNVTLSCEQNLNHDAMYWYRQDPGQGLRLIYYSQIVNDFQKGDIAEGYSVSREKKESFPLTVTSAQKNPTAFYLCASSHERSGGNTEAFFGQGTRLTVV.

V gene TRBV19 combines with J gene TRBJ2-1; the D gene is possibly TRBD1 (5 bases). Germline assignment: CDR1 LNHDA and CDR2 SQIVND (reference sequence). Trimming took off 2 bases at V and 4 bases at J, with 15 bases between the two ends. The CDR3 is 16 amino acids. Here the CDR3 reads CASSINIQGSYNEQFF. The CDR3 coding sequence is TGTGCCAGTAGTATAAATATCCAGGGATCTTACAATGAGCAGTTCTTC.